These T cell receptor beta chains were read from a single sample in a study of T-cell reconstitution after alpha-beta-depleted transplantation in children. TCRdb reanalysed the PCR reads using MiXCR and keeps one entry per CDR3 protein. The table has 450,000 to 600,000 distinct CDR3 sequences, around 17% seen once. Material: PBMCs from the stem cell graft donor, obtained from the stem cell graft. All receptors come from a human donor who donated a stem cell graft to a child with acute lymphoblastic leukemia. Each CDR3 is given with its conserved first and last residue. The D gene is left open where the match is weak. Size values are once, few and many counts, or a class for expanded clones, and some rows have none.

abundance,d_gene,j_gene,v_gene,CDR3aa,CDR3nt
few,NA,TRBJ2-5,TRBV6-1,CASSTTVTQETQYF,TGTGCCAGCAGTACCACAGTTACCCAAGAGACCCAGTACTTC
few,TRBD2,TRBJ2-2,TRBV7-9,CASSTRTRNTGELFF,TGTGCCAGCAGCACGCGGACTAGGAACACCGGGGAGCTGTTTTTT
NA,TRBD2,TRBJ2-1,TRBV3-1,CASSHWDRGRRTSGRAEFF,TGTGCCAGCAGCCATTGGGACAGGGGGCGCAGGACTAGCGGGAGGGCCGAGTTCTTC
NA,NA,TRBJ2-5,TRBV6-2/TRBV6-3,CASSQSRSRYF,TGTGCCAGCAGTCAATCTAGGTCTCGGTACTTC
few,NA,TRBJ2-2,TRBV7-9,CASSPVSPGELFF,TGTGCCAGCAGCCCCGTGTCGCCCGGGGAGCTGTTTTTT
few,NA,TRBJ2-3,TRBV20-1,CSAHLRRGTDTQYF,TGCAGTGCTCATCTTAGGCGGGGCACAGATACGCAGTATTTT
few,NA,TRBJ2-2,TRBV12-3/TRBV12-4,CASSGGAAGELTGELFF,TGTGCCAGCAGTGGCGGGGCAGCAGGGGAACTCACCGGGGAGCTGTTTTTT
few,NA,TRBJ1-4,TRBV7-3,CASSLNREKLFF,TGTGCCAGCAGCTTAAACCGGGAAAAACTGTTTTTT
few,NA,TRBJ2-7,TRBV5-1,CASSPLGGPTYEQYF,TGCGCCAGCAGCCCCCTTGGGGGGCCCACCTACGAGCAGTACTTC
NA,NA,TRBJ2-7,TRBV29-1,CSVESESYEQYF,TGCAGCGTTGAGAGCGAAAGCTACGAGCAGTACTTC
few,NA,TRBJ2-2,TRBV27,CASTLEGWSPPGELFF,TGTGCCAGCACCTTAGAGGGTTGGTCCCCCCCCGGGGAGCTGTTTTTT
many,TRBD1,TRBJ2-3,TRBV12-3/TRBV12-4,CASTQGARDTQYF,TGTGCCAGCACCCAGGGGGCTAGAGATACGCAGTATTTT
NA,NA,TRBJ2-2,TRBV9,CASSGGLLTGELFF,TGTGCCAGCAGCGGCGGTCTCCTGACCGGGGAGCTGTTTTTT
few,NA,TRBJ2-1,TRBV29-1,CSGLVGEQFF,TGCAGCGGACTAGTCGGTGAGCAGTTCTTC
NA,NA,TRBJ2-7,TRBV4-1,CASSQLEGPYEQYF,TGCGCCAGCAGCCAACTAGAAGGACCATACGAGCAGTACTTC
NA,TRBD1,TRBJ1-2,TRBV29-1,CSVRQGIDYGYTF,TGCAGCGTCCGACAGGGGATAGACTATGGCTACACCTTC
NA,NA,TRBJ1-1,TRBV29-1,CSAGQSHTEAFF,TGCAGCGCCGGACAGTCCCACACTGAAGCTTTCTTT
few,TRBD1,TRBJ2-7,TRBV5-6,CASSDRGNYEQYF,TGTGCCAGCTCGGACAGGGGGAACTACGAGCAGTACTTC
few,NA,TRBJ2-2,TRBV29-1,CSARSQNTGELFF,TGCAGCGCCCGAAGCCAGAACACCGGGGAGCTGTTTTTT
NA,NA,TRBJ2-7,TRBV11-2,CSSSSSYEQYF,TGTAGCAGCTCGAGCTCCTACGAGCAGTACTTC
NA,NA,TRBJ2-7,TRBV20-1,CSARDWGQILSSYEQYF,TGCAGTGCTAGAGATTGGGGGCAGATCCTCAGCTCCTACGAGCAGTACTTC
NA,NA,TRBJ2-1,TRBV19,CASSIGGVNNEQFF,TGTGCCAGTAGTATTGGTGGTGTGAACAATGAGCAGTTCTTC
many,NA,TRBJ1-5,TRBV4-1,CASSQAALNNQPQHF,TGCGCCAGCAGCCAAGCGGCTCTAAACAATCAGCCCCAGCATTTT
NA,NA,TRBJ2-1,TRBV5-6,CASSPEFRSYNEQFF,TGTGCCAGCAGTCCCGAATTTCGCTCCTACAATGAGCAGTTCTTC
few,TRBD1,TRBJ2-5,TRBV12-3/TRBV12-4,CASRYRGSQETQYF,TGTGCCAGCAGATACAGGGGGTCGCAAGAGACCCAGTACTTC
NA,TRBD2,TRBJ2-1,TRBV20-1,CSATLPTSGSWYNEQFF,TGCAGTGCTACACTGCCGACGAGCGGGAGTTGGTACAATGAGCAGTTCTTC
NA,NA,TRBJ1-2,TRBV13,CASSQYAGLLNYGYTF,TGTGCCAGCAGCCAATACGCGGGCCTCCTTAACTATGGCTACACCTTC
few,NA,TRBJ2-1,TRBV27,CASSLISDNEQFF,TGTGCCAGCAGTTTAATCAGCGACAATGAGCAGTTCTTC
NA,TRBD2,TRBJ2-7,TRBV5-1,CASSFGLAGVFTYEQYF,TGCGCCAGCAGCTTCGGACTAGCGGGAGTCTTTACCTACGAGCAGTACTTC
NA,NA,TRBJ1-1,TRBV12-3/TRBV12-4,CASSSGPGGNTEAFF,TGTGCCAGCAGTTCGGGCCCCGGAGGGAACACTGAAGCTTTCTTT
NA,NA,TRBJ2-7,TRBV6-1,CASRSLADGPYEQYF,TGTGCCAGCAGATCCCTAGCAGACGGACCCTACGAGCAGTACTTC
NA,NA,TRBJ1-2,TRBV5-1,CASSAGEGANYGYTF,TGCGCCAGCAGCGCCGGAGAGGGAGCTAACTATGGCTACACCTTC
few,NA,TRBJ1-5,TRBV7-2,CASSSDSVYSNQPQHF,TGTGCCAGCAGCTCGGACAGCGTTTATAGCAATCAGCCCCAGCATTTT
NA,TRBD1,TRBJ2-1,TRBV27,CASSSGTGGHNEQFF,TGTGCCAGCAGCTCGGGGACAGGGGGCCACAATGAGCAGTTCTTC
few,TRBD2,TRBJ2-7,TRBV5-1,CASSDAVAGVYEQYF,TGCGCCAGCAGCGACGCTGTCGCGGGAGTCTACGAGCAGTACTTC
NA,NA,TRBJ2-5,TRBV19,CASSEVGLLQYF,TGTGCCAGTAGTGAGGTGGGACTCCTCCAGTACTTC
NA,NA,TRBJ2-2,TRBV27,CASSLYQRESGELFF,TGTGCCAGCAGTCTTTATCAAAGGGAATCCGGGGAGCTGTTTTTT
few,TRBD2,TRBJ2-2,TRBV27,CASSRPPSGRANGELFF,TGTGCCAGCAGTCGCCCGCCTAGCGGGAGGGCCAACGGGGAGCTGTTTTTT
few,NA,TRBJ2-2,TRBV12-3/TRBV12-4,CASSLPGPSTGELFF,TGTGCCAGCAGTCTTCCCGGGCCTAGCACCGGGGAGCTGTTTTTT
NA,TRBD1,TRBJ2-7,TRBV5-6,CASSLGMGQIFSYEQYF,TGTGCCAGCAGCTTGGGGATGGGACAGATCTTCTCCTACGAGCAGTACTTC
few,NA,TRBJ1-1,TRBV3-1,CASSPFVSDTEAFF,TGTGCCAGCAGCCCGTTTGTCTCAGATACTGAAGCTTTCTTT
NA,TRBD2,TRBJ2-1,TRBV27,CASSLVAAGGNEQFF,TGTGCCAGCAGTTTAGTGGCAGCGGGAGGGAATGAGCAGTTCTTC
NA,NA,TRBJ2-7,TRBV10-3,CAISESSGNSYEQYF,TGTGCCATCAGTGAGTCAAGCGGTAACTCCTACGAGCAGTACTTC
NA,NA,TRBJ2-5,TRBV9,CASSVGGLSIFETQYF,TGTGCCAGCAGCGTAGGGGGGTTGAGTATTTTTGAGACCCAGTACTTC
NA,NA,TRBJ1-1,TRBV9,CASSGPYGGQVVTEAFF,TGTGCCAGCAGCGGCCCTTACGGAGGGCAGGTGGTCACTGAAGCTTTCTTT
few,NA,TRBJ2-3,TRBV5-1,CASSLGGEDTQYF,TGCGCCAGCAGCTTAGGAGGGGAGGATACGCAGTATTTT
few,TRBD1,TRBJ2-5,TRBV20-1,CSATLSTGIPIQETQYF,TGCAGTGCTACGCTTTCGACAGGGATCCCTATTCAAGAGACCCAGTACTTC
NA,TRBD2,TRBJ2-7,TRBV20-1,CSARIWGLAGGGIEQYF,TGCAGTGCTAGAATATGGGGACTAGCGGGAGGAGGGATCGAGCAGTACTTC
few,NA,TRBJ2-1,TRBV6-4,CASSEEISYNEQFF,TGTGCCAGCAGTGAGGAGATCTCCTACAATGAGCAGTTCTTC
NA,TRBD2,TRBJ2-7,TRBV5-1,CASSGLAGGNEQYF,TGCGCCAGCAGCGGGCTAGCGGGAGGTAACGAGCAGTACTTC
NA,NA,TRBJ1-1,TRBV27,CASSPHRGGTTEAFF,TGTGCCAGCAGTCCCCATCGAGGAGGAACAACTGAAGCTTTCTTT
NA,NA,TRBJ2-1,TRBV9,CASSVEGGLINEQFF,TGTGCCAGCAGCGTAGAGGGGGGACTTATCAATGAGCAGTTCTTC